The rows below give T cell receptor beta chains drawn from one sample of a study of a mutant IDH1 vaccine in newly diagnosed glioma. TCRdb keeps only in-frame clones here, not all; method: immunoSEQ multiplex PCR. The table lists under 150,000 clones, roughly nine tenths of them singletons. These receptors' antigens are unknown. The source material was PBMCs, sampled from a glioma patient whose treatment included an IDH1 peptide vaccine. All receptors derive from a woman between 50 and 59 years old with glioma. Each CDR3 is given with its conserved first and last residue. Each record gives: J gene, V gene, CDR3 protein.

TRBJ1-5,TRBV28,CASSSPTGGQQPQHF
TRBJ1-2,TRBV18,CASSPPQGVSGYTF
TRBJ1-2,TRBV10-3,CAISESGARGYTF
TRBJ1-5,TRBV18,CASSPPPGHGQPQHF
TRBJ1-4,TRBV29-1,CSVLSGGKLFF
TRBJ2-5,TRBV5-4,CASSPGAATPGSLQETQYF
TRBJ2-1,TRBV9,CASSVEGAYNEQFF
TRBJ1-1,TRBV28,CASTLSPGGTEAFF
TRBJ1-6,TRBV5-1,CASSLSSGTGLSYNSPLHF
TRBJ2-7,TRBV28,CATGQNSYEQYF
TRBJ1-5,TRBV27,CASPTGGNQPQHF
TRBJ2-4,TRBV10-3,CAISESNDSKNIQYF
TRBJ2-3,TRBV19,CASSPRTGGDRTDTQYF
TRBJ1-4,TRBV5-5,CASSQQGEKLFF
TRBJ2-6,TRBV18,CASSFRGSGTAGANVLTF
TRBJ2-6,TRBV7-3,CASSLRPGANVLTF
TRBJ1-5,TRBV30,CAWAQGDQPQHF
TRBJ1-2,TRBV18,CASSLGTGNGYTF
TRBJ2-1,TRBV5-1,CASSLKSVTRVGGLEQFF
TRBJ2-4,TRBV27,CASSFASGQGRDIQYF
TRBJ2-7,TRBV2,CASSFRTGGAYEQYF
TRBJ2-1,TRBV5-1,CASSLSGIGEQFF
TRBJ2-7,TRBV28,CASRLPAGGPGEQYF
TRBJ2-7,TRBV9,CASSVTGGGEQYF
TRBJ2-1,TRBV29-1,CSVGLAGGPVYNEQFF
TRBJ1-2,TRBV9,CASSVGQGINYGYTF
TRBJ1-4,TRBV5-4,CASSQDKTGGRIEKLFF
TRBJ2-5,TRBV6-5,CASSPDSGWAQYF
TRBJ1-3,TRBV6-5,CASSLQGTGNTIYF
TRBJ2-7,TRBV28,CASSPPGDSAPWEQYF
TRBJ1-1,TRBV6-1,CASSGQGAYTEAFF
TRBJ1-1,TRBV28,CASSSGTGSWKTEAFF
TRBJ2-7,TRBV30,CAWGQGGLAATYEQYF
TRBJ2-7,TRBV6-5,CASRDRATYEQYF
TRBJ2-1,TRBV7-6,CASSLPGLAESSYNEQFF
TRBJ2-1,TRBV5-4,CASSLLVQFF